The clone carrying this TCR beta chain was seen a few times. As yet, its antigen is unknown. The use of previously described methods and listed TCR primers produced the bulk TCR libraries. A single record per CDR3 protein comes from TCRdb applying MiXCR to the PCR reads. Here the sample spans roughly 630,000 distinct CDR3 sequences, roughly 27% being singletons. Using 10%, 30% or 50% RNA, naive CD8 libraries were derived from approximately 20,000 to 1,000,000 sorted cells. Isolation of naive CD8 T cells was achieved by sorting on a CD8+CD4-CCR7+CD45RA+ phenotype. This specimen comes from a study of molecular identifiers for immune sequencing clone quantification. Study results and caveats: Same-barcode identical TCR molecules could make highly expanded clones look smaller than they are.

CDR3 length: 16 residues. Unmatched junction bases numbered 9, after V lost 2 bases and J lost 7 bases. Sequenced sample: naive CD8+ T cells from blood, with Jurkat cell RNA spiked in. The subset is: FACS-sorted CD8+CD4-CCR7+CD45RA+ naive T cells. This clonotype was sampled from a human donor in good health. Some libraries in this study had Jurkat cell RNA spiked in. The V and J genes are TRBV12-3 or TRBV12-4 and TRBJ2-1, with TRBD2 matching 9 bases. Here the CDR3 reads CASSLFAGGPLNEQFF. The CDR3 DNA is TGTGCCAGCAGTTTATTTGCGGGAGGGCCTTTGAATGAGCAGTTCTTC.